The 18 T cell receptor beta chains below all came from one sample that was sequenced in a study of a mutant IDH1 vaccine in newly diagnosed glioma. The table came from immunoSEQ multiplex PCR; TCRdb's copy has only in-frame clones and leaves some out. Among about 38,000 clones listed, roughly 92% were seen once. Described time point: baseline, week 1 (first vaccination visit). Treatment indicated: pre-vaccination baseline after standard-of-care therapy. The sample in question was PBMCs, obtained from a glioma patient treated with radiotherapy, temozolomide or both. All receptors come from a man between 18 and 35 years old with glioma.

The chain combines TRBV18 with TRBJ2-3; D ambiguous. The CDR3 sequence is 11 residues long. The germline gives CDR1 KGHSH, CDR2 LQKENI. Between the trimmed V and J ends, which lost 8 bases and 1 base, there was a span of 4 bases. CDR3: CASRGTDTQYF. In nucleotides, the CDR3 is TGTGCCAGCCGCGGCACAGATACGCAGTATTTT.

The CDR3 sequence is CASSLRENTEAFF. The DNA for the CDR3 is TGTGCCAGCAGCTTGAGAGAGAACACTGAAGCTTTCTTT. V is TRBV5-6 and J is TRBJ1-1; D not resolved. Germline V gene lookup returns CDR1 SGHDT and CDR2 YYEEEE. Trimming left V 1 base short and J 1 base short, with 5 bases between. CDR3 length: 13 amino acids.

A note on this clone: Relative to the germline gene, one junction end is altered; a read error may explain this. CDR3 loop: CASSVAAGGTYEQYF. The CDR3, as DNA: TGTGCCAGCAGCGTAGCAGCGGGAGGTACCTACGAGCAGTACTTC. V is TRBV7-9 and J is TRBJ2-7; 9 nucleotides line up with TRBD2. The CDR3 contains 15 residues. Germline CDR1 is SEHNR and CDR2 is FQNEAQ (reference sequence).

In DNA form, the CDR3 reads TGTGCCAGCAGCCGGGGAGGAGTAGGGGGCAGGGAAGCTTTCTTT. This codes for CASSRGGVGGREAFF. The chain has TRBV4-2 and TRBJ1-1; 7 bases are a match to TRBD1. The CDR3 extends over 15 amino acids. J gave up 8 bases and V 4 bases, and 13 bases lay outside the gene matches. Germline CDR1 and CDR2: LGHNA and YNFKEQ.

This clone has more than one count but fewer than ten. The J gene is TRBJ2-7, the V gene TRBV4-3; the match to TRBD2 covers 11 bases. Germline CDR1 is LGHNA and CDR2 is YSLEER. This CDR3 spans 15 amino acids. V trimming: 1 base; J trimming: 3 bases; junction bases outside the gene matches: 2. CDR3 nucleotides: TGCGCCAGCAGCCAAGGGCTAGCGGGAGGCTACGAGCAGTACTTC. Its protein is CASSQGLAGGYEQYF.

The rearrangement links TRBV15 to TRBJ2-3; 10 bases match TRBD2. Germline V gene data show CDR1 as LNHNV and CDR2 as YYDKDF (reference sequence). The CDR3 is 18 amino acids. V shed 0 bases, J shed 3 bases, and the junction held 9 bases outside the gene matches. The CDR3 region has the DNA TGTGCCACCAGCAGAGAAATAGTTAGCGGGGGGAGGACAGATACGCAGTATTTT. Its translation: CATSREIVSGGRTDTQYF.

This clone was seen once. The V call is TRBV7-8, the J call TRBJ1-1; D is uncertain. This CDR3 is 14 amino acids long. Germline V lookup: CDR1 SGHVS, CDR2 FQNEAQ. V lost 5 bases, J lost 3 bases, and 13 bases lay in between. The CDR3 nucleotides are TGTGCCAGCAGCCCATACCCGTCAGACACTGAAGCTTTCTTT. It yields the protein CASSPYPSDTEAFF.

J is TRBJ2-3 and V is TRBV10-3; D might be TRBD1 (5 bases). The CDR3 consists of 15 residues. Trimming removed 3 bases at V and 3 bases at J, with 13 bases between. Germline CDR1 is ENHRY and CDR2 is SYGVKD. The CDR3 DNA sequence: TGTGCCATCAGTGACCAGGGCCACTCTACAGATACGCAGTATTTT. Translated, it gives CAISDQGHSTDTQYF.

The chain employs TRBV30 and TRBJ2-3, with no clear D. The germline V gene has CDR1 GTSNPN and CDR2 SVGIG (reference sequence). The V gene lost 0 bases and the J gene lost 11 bases, with 12 bases spanning the gap. CDR3 length: 12 amino acids. This CDR3 is CAWSVPASVQYF. The CDR3 DNA is TGTGCCTGGAGTGTACCCGCCTCGGTGCAGTATTTT.

V gene TRBV4-3 combines with J gene TRBJ1-1; 8 nucleotides match TRBD1. Germline CDR1 LGHNA, CDR2 YSLEER. The V gene end was trimmed by 1 base and the J gene end by 11 bases; junction bases not matched to a gene: 12. The CDR3 is 15 residues long. Written as DNA, the CDR3 is TGCGCCAGCAGCCAAGCCCAGGGGGCAGTAGCTGTTGCTTTCTTT. This translates into CASSQAQGAVAVAFF.

The chain couples TRBV7-2 to TRBJ2-7; 11 nucleotides agree with TRBD1. With 3 bases clipped from V and 0 bases from J, the junction kept 4 bases outside the gene matches. Looked up from germline, CDR1 is SGHTA and CDR2 is FQGNSA. The CDR3 length is 16 residues. This chain's CDR3 is CASSFSGTGGSYEQYF. The CDR3 nucleotides are TGTGCCAGCAGCTTCTCCGGGACAGGGGGCTCCTACGAGCAGTACTTC. Full variable domain (remainder filled in from reference TRBV7-2 and TRBJ2-7): GAGVSQSPSNKVTEKGKDVELRCDPISGHTALYWYRQSLGQGLEFLIYFQGNSAPDKSGLPSDRFSAERTGGSVSTLTIQRTQQEDSAVYLCASSFSGTGGSYEQYFGPGTRLTVT.

This clone was observed a few times. This chain uses TRBV28 with TRBJ2-3; 7 bases align to TRBD2. The V gene end was trimmed by 6 bases and the J gene end by 3 bases; junction bases not matched to a gene: 9. The CDR3 runs 15 residues. The germline V gene encodes CDR1 MDHEN and CDR2 SYDVKM. CDR3 DNA sequence: TGTGCCAGCAGCCTTCGGGCGGGAGCAACAGATACGCAGTATTTT. Its protein product is CASSLRAGATDTQYF.

The genes are TRBV18 and TRBJ1-5; D is unresolved. V lost 2 bases and J 0 bases, leaving 5 bases between the germline ends. The CDR3 runs to 14 residues. Germline V lookup: CDR1 KGHSH, CDR2 LQKENI. The CDR3 is CASSPGHSNQPQHF. The CDR3 DNA is TGTGCCAGCTCACCAGGCCATAGCAATCAGCCCCAGCATTTT.

The CDR3, as DNA: TGTGCCAGCAGCCCGATCGGACAGGGAGCCGGCTACACCTTC. This translates into CASSPIGQGAGYTF. The rearrangement links TRBV5-6 to TRBJ1-2; 8 bases fit TRBD1. Germline trimming cut 4 bases from V and 8 bases from J; bases unmatched to any gene: 10. The germline V gene encodes CDR1 SGHDT and CDR2 YYEEEE. This CDR3 has 14 residues.

This clone came up a few times. This chain connects TRBV29-1 to TRBJ1-4; tentative D call: TRBD1 (5 bases). Germline V lookup: CDR1 SQVTM, CDR2 ANQGSEA. The CDR3 runs to 13 residues. Trimming took 6 bases from V and 10 from J, leaving 18 bases between them. The CDR3 coding sequence is TGCAGCGTGGCGGCAGGAGCCGGGGGAAAACTGTTTTTT. Residues: CSVAAGAGGKLFF.

The rearrangement uses TRBV7-2 and TRBJ1-1, with TRBD1 matching over 8 bases. This CDR3 region has 14 residues. Germline V CDR1 and CDR2: SGHTA, FQGNSA. V was clipped by 5 bases and J by 1 base; unmatched bases: 3. In DNA, the CDR3 is TGTGCCAGCAGCCCAGGACAGGGGAACACTGAAGCTTTCTTT. It specifies CASSPGQGNTEAFF.

The chain is built from TRBV6-5 and TRBJ2-7; the D gene is possibly TRBD1 (6 bases). V lost 6 bases, J lost 4 bases, and 10 bases lay in between. Germline loops: CDR1 MNHEY, CDR2 SVGAGI. The CDR3 contains 12 residues. CDR3 loop: CASSRGPYEQYF. The CDR3, as DNA: TGTGCCAGCAGCAGGGGACCATACGAGCAGTACTTC.

V gene TRBV4-2 combines with J gene TRBJ1-5; TRBD1 aligns across 12 bases. V shed 0 bases, J shed 7 bases, and the junction held 10 bases outside the gene matches. There are 18 residues in the CDR3. CDR1 and CDR2 from the germline V gene are LGHNA and YNFKEQ. The CDR3 spells CASSQDLWDRGRGQPQHF. CDR3 nucleotide sequence: TGTGCCAGCAGCCAAGATTTGTGGGACAGGGGGCGAGGACAGCCCCAGCATTTT.